This record concerns one T cell receptor (beta chain) sequence. The record originates from a study of cytomegalovirus exposure and HLA in healthy donors. In the PCR, 60 Vbeta and 13 Jbeta primers were used. The table came from immunoSEQ multiplex PCR; TCRdb's copy has only in-frame clones and leaves some out. The sample contains under 150,000 clones, 55% to 80% of which appear only once. V lost 2 bases and J lost 10; bases outside the gene matches: 9. Germline V gene sequence: CDR1 MNHNS, CDR2 SASEGT. The CDR3 covers 16 residues. V gene TRBV6-1 combines with J gene TRBJ2-1; 12 bases are a match to TRBD1. The sample taken for sequencing was PBMCs. This clonotype was obtained from a woman in her 40s in good health and CMV-seronegative. In DNA form, the CDR3 reads TGTGCCAGCAGTGAATTGGGACAGGGGGCGGCAGAAGAGCAGTTCTTC. It codes for CASSELGQGAAEEQFF.